This T cell receptor (beta chain) was identified in a study of blood T cell repertoires in COVID-19. Germline lookup yields CDR1 SGHTS and CDR2 YDEGEE. Trimming removed 1 base from V and 15 bases from J; junction bases left unmatched: 4. This CDR3 region has 11 residues. Sequenced by immunoSEQ multiplex PCR; TCRdb stores in-frame clones only, minus some. The data show about 160,000 clones, with 88% seen just once and about 6.3% held by the top ten. The chain carries TRBV5-8 and TRBJ2-1, with 7 bases aligning to TRBD2. The clonotype originates from a woman aged 45 to 65 who had recovered from COVID-19. Sequences were obtained from PBMCs or T cells enriched from blood (not recorded which). CDR3 in DNA: TGTGCCAGCAGCTTGTTCGGGGAGGGGTTCTTC. Translation gives CASSLFGEGFF.